Below are 14 T cell receptor beta chains sequenced from a single sample in a study of cytomegalovirus exposure and HLA in healthy donors. Repertoires were generated with immunoSEQ multiplex PCR, while TCRdb's copy carries only in-frame clones and drops some. The sample has approximately 110,000 clones, 94% seen once. The sequenced material came from PBMCs. The receptors were sampled from a woman between 18 and 30 years old in good health and CMV-seronegative.

V usage is TRBV7-9 and J usage is TRBJ1-4; weak D call: TRBD1 (5 bases). Trimming took 5 bases from V and 1 from J, leaving 17 bases between them. The germline gives CDR1 SEHNR, CDR2 FQNEAQ (reference sequence). CDR3 length equals 17 residues. CDR3: CASSPPILGGTNEKLFF. The CDR3 nucleotides read TGTGCCAGCAGCCCCCCGATTTTGGGGGGAACTAATGAAAAACTGTTTTTT.

This rearrangement joins TRBV18 to TRBJ1-6, with no clear D. Trimming shortened V by 4 bases and J by 0 bases, and 4 bases separated the two germline ends. The CDR3 spans 14 residues. Germline assignment: CDR1 KGHSH and CDR2 LQKENI. This CDR3 is CASSQSSYNSPLHF. The CDR3 DNA is TGTGCCAGCTCACAGAGCTCCTATAATTCACCCCTCCACTTT.

This clone was recorded once. As DNA, the CDR3 is TGTGCCAGCAGCTTTTTAGCGGGCCTAACCTACAATGAGCAGTTCTTC. It translates to CASSFLAGLTYNEQFF. This chain joins TRBV7-2 and TRBJ2-1; the match to TRBD2 covers 7 bases. Germline lookup yields CDR1 SGHTA and CDR2 FQGNSA. The CDR3 totals 16 residues. V lost 3 bases and J lost 2; bases outside the gene matches: 7.

The rearrangement links TRBV19 to TRBJ1-5; TRBD1 matches 7 bases. The CDR3 totals 14 residues. The germline CDR1 and CDR2 sequences are LNHDA and SQIVND (reference sequence). V dropped 6 bases and J dropped 7; count of bases not matched to a gene: 9. CDR3 protein: CASRQGQVAQPQHF. DNA of the CDR3: TGTGCCAGTAGACAAGGACAGGTAGCCCAGCCCCAGCATTTT.

The chain links TRBV30 to TRBJ1-4; D ambiguous. Germline V gene sequence: CDR1 GTSNPN, CDR2 SVGIG (reference sequence). The V end was cut by 3 bases, the J end by 8 bases, with 13 bases between. The CDR3 covers 13 residues. The CDR3: CAWSASYREKLFF. The CDR3 DNA is TGTGCCTGGAGCGCCTCGTACCGGGAAAAACTGTTTTTT. The variable domain in full, with the rest retrieved from reference TRBV30 and TRBJ1-4, is SQTIHQWPATLVQPVGSPLSLECTVEGTSNPNLYWYRQAAGRGLQLLFYSVGIGQISSEVPQNLSASRPQDRQFILSSKKLLLSDSGFYLCAWSASYREKLFFGSGTQLSVL.

This rearrangement joins TRBV5-1 to TRBJ2-7, with 9 positions matching TRBD2. Germline assignment: CDR1 SGHRS and CDR2 YFSETQ. J was trimmed by 4 bases and V by 5 bases; bases with no gene match: 10. The length of the CDR3 is 15 residues. The CDR3 region has the DNA TGCGCCAGCAGGCCGGTAGCGGGAGAGGGTTACGAGCAGTACTTC. Protein: CASRPVAGEGYEQYF.

The V gene is TRBV5-1, the J gene TRBJ2-6; D remains unclear. Germline CDR1 is SGHRS and CDR2 is YFSETQ. The V gene lost 2 bases and the J gene lost 0 bases, with 15 bases spanning the gap. This CDR3 is 18 amino acids long. The CDR3 coding sequence is TGCGCCAGCAGCTTTAACTATGAGACCTTCTCTGGGGCCAACGTCCTGACTTTC. The encoded protein is CASSFNYETFSGANVLTF.

The chain recombines TRBV7-8 with TRBJ2-5; possible D gene TRBD1, 5 bases. Per germline, CDR1 SGHVS and CDR2 FQNEAQ. V was clipped by 5 bases and J by 2 bases, with 9 bases between them. There are 13 residues in the CDR3. The CDR3 coding sequence is TGTGCCAGCAGCCGAGACAGACAAGAGACCCAGTACTTC. It is translated as CASSRDRQETQYF. The variable domain in full, completed from reference TRBV7-8 and TRBJ2-5, reads GAGVSQSPRYKVAKRGQDVALRCDPISGHVSLFWYQQALGQGPEFLTYFQNEAQLDKSGLPSDRFFAERPEGSVSTLKIQRTQQEDSAVYLCASSRDRQETQYFGPGTRLLVL.

V is TRBV2 and J is TRBJ1-5, with TRBD1 matching over 7 bases. CDR1 is SNHLY, CDR2 FYNNEI, per germline. V lost 5 bases to trimming and J lost 0 bases; unmatched junction nucleotides: 4. The CDR3 is made up of 15 amino acids. The CDR3 nucleotides read TGTGCCAGCAGTAATACAGGGGATAGCAATCAGCCCCAGCATTTT. Translation gives CASSNTGDSNQPQHF.

The rearrangement uses TRBV19 and TRBJ2-1, with a tentative D call TRBD1 (6 bases). The V gene's germline CDR1 is LNHDA and CDR2 SQIVND (reference sequence). The V end lost 9 bases, the J end lost 8 bases, and 23 bases lay between the germline ends. The CDR3 is made up of 15 amino acids. The CDR3 spells CASRRQARYVDEQFF. CDR3 nucleotide sequence: TGTGCCAGCAGAAGACAGGCTCGGTATGTTGATGAGCAGTTCTTC.

The rearrangement uses TRBV27 and TRBJ2-7; 8 bases agree with TRBD2. This CDR3 is 17 amino acids long. Looked up from germline, CDR1 is MNHEY and CDR2 is SMNVEV (reference sequence). The trim removed 5 bases at V and 4 bases at J, leaving 16 bases unmatched. CDR3 DNA sequence: TGTGCCAGCAGTCCCCTTGGGGTAGCGGGAATCGGGTACGAGCAGTACTTC. Its protein is CASSPLGVAGIGYEQYF.

J is TRBJ2-5 and V is TRBV5-1, with 7 positions matching TRBD1. With 4 bases clipped from V and 0 bases from J, the junction kept 3 bases outside the gene matches. This CDR3 spans 14 amino acids. Germline CDR1 reads SGHRS; CDR2 reads YFSETQ. The CDR3 sequence: CASSRQGHQETQYF. DNA of the CDR3: TGCGCCAGCAGCAGACAGGGACACCAAGAGACCCAGTACTTC.

The J gene is TRBJ2-7, the V gene TRBV4-1, with a tentative D call TRBD2 (6 bases). V lost 1 base to trimming and J lost 2 bases, with 12 bases between them. Germline-derived CDR1 and CDR2 are MGHRA and YSYEKL. The CDR3 is 15 residues long. The CDR3 sequence: CASSQVVWGAYEQYF. The CDR3 coding sequence is TGCGCCAGCAGCCAAGTTGTGTGGGGGGCCTACGAGCAGTACTTC.

The chain carries TRBV5-5 and TRBJ1-2, with 7 bases aligning to TRBD1. The germline V gene has CDR1 SGHKS and CDR2 YYEKEE (reference sequence). The CDR3 covers 14 residues. V shed 1 base and J 8 bases; nucleotides not matched to a gene: 8. In DNA form, the CDR3 reads TGTGCCAGCAGCTTGATTTGGCAGGGGGAAGGCTACACCTTC. Its protein is CASSLIWQGEGYTF.